These 18 T cell receptor beta chains came from one sample sequenced in a study of blood T cell repertoires in COVID-19. TCRdb keeps only in-frame clones here, not all; method: immunoSEQ multiplex PCR. This repertoire shows 150,000 to 200,000 clones, about 86% found once; its top ten account for roughly 3.3%. The specimen sequenced was peripheral blood. The receptor set was obtained from a man between 18 and 35 years old with active or convalescent COVID-19.

The rearrangement links TRBV6-5 to TRBJ2-2; TRBD2 is a possible D gene (5 bases). The CDR3 runs to 12 residues. The V end was cut by 8 bases, the J end by 4 bases, with 8 bases between. The germline V gene encodes CDR1 MNHEY and CDR2 SVGAGI. This CDR3 is CASRRGTGELFF. For the CDR3, the DNA is TGTGCCAGCCGACGGGGCACCGGGGAGCTGTTTTTT.

This clone was recorded once. The chain couples TRBV11-3 to TRBJ2-1; no definite D call. The germline V gene encodes CDR1 SGHNT and CDR2 YENEEA. This CDR3 contains 12 residues. The germline V and J ends were trimmed by 2 bases and 5 bases, with 4 bases remaining between them. This CDR3 is CASSLFDNEQFF. The CDR3 DNA reads as TGTGCCAGCAGCTTATTCGACAATGAGCAGTTCTTC.

The genes are TRBV6-2 or TRBV6-3 and TRBJ2-3, with 12 bases aligning to TRBD2. Germline V CDR1 and CDR2: MNHEY, SVGEGT. Germline trimming cut 6 bases from V and 14 bases from J; bases unmatched to any gene: 3. This CDR3 is built from 11 residues. The CDR3 DNA sequence: TGTGCCAGCAGCCGACTAGCGGGAGTGTATTTT. This translates into CASSRLAGVYF.

The rearrangement uses TRBV12-3 or TRBV12-4 and TRBJ1-2; a possible D gene is TRBD1 (6 bases). This CDR3 region has 13 residues. Trimming pared 3 bases from V and 8 bases from J, leaving 13 bases between. The CDR3: CASSLGQFGGYTF. CDR3 nucleotide sequence: TGTGCCAGCAGTTTGGGACAATTTGGCGGCTACACCTTC.

This clone was detected once. The V call is TRBV6-5, the J call TRBJ1-1; TRBD1 agrees at 8 bases. The germline V gene has CDR1 MNHEY and CDR2 SVGAGI. V was pared by 4 bases and J by 4 bases, with 5 bases of the junction left unmatched. The CDR3 has 14 amino acids. Here the CDR3 reads CASSFEQGGTEAFF. The CDR3 DNA sequence: TGTGCCAGCAGTTTCGAACAGGGGGGCACTGAAGCTTTCTTT.

The chain has TRBV6-5 and TRBJ1-6; TRBD1 matches at 8 bases. The CDR3 loop spans 15 amino acids. Germline V gene lookup returns CDR1 MNHEY and CDR2 SVGAGI. J lost 9 bases, V lost 6 bases, and 10 bases had no gene match. CDR3 amino acids: CASRPPRQGSSPLHF. DNA of the CDR3: TGTGCCAGCAGACCACCCAGACAGGGGAGTTCACCCCTCCACTTT.

The chain joins TRBV6-6 to TRBJ1-1; D is possibly TRBD1 (5 bases). V was clipped by 0 bases and J by 4 bases, with 9 bases between them. This CDR3 has 14 amino acids. CDR1 is MNHNY, CDR2 SVGAGI, per germline (reference sequence). The CDR3 DNA sequence: TGTGCCAGCAGTTACTCTGGGGGGGGCACTGAAGCTTTCTTT. It specifies CASSYSGGGTEAFF.

The chain uses TRBV28 and TRBJ1-5; perhaps TRBD1 as D (6 bases). The CDR3 runs to 18 residues. CDR1 and CDR2 from the germline V gene are MDHEN and SYDVKM. V gave up 1 base and J gave up 0 bases, with 16 bases separating them. CDR3 sequence reads: CASSLFLGGIGSNQPQHF. In DNA form, the CDR3 reads TGTGCCAGCAGTTTATTCTTAGGGGGTATCGGTAGCAATCAGCCCCAGCATTTT.

The J gene is TRBJ1-4, the V gene TRBV5-1; TRBD1 agrees at 7 bases. The ends lost 4 bases at V and 8 bases at J; junction bases unmatched: 8. CDR3 length: 14 residues. Germline lookup yields CDR1 SGHRS and CDR2 YFSETQ. The CDR3 DNA is TGCGCCAGCAGCCCGACAGGGCATCAGGAAAAACTGTTTTTT. Protein: CASSPTGHQEKLFF. The whole variable domain, filled in from reference TRBV5-1 and TRBJ1-4, reads KAGVTQTPRYLIKTRGQQVTLSCSPISGHRSVSWYQQTPGQGLQFLFEYFSETQRNKGNFPGRFSGRQFSNSRSEMNVSTLELGDSALYLCASSPTGHQEKLFFGSGTQLSVL.

The gene calls are TRBV7-9 and TRBJ2-4; 7 nucleotides align to TRBD1. The CDR3 loop spans 15 amino acids. CDR1 is SEHNR and CDR2 is FQNEAQ in the germline V gene (reference sequence). The ends lost 5 bases at V and 9 bases at J; junction bases unmatched: 13. CDR3 sequence reads: CASSGAPDRETIQYF. Written as DNA, the CDR3 is TGTGCCAGCAGCGGTGCCCCTGACAGGGAGACCATTCAGTACTTC.

The CDR3 bases are TGCGCCAGCGGACAACCCAGTAGCTCCTACGAGCAGTACTTC. This translates into CASGQPSSSYEQYF. V and J are TRBV4-1 and TRBJ2-7; weak D call: TRBD1 (5 bases). Per the germline V gene, CDR1 is MGHRA and CDR2 is YSYEKL. V lost 8 bases and J lost 0, with 14 bases in between. The CDR3 consists of 14 residues.

V usage is TRBV5-1 and J usage is TRBJ2-3; D not certain. In germline, CDR1 is SGHRS, CDR2 YFSETQ. V shed 4 bases and J shed 0 bases, with 12 bases lying between them. The CDR3 consists of 15 residues. The CDR3 spells CASSPIDSSTDTQYF. The CDR3 region has the DNA TGCGCCAGCAGCCCCATCGATAGTAGCACAGATACGCAGTATTTT. Supplemented by reference TRBV5-1 and TRBJ2-3, the full variable domain reads KAGVTQTPRYLIKTRGQQVTLSCSPISGHRSVSWYQQTPGQGLQFLFEYFSETQRNKGNFPGRFSGRQFSNSRSEMNVSTLELGDSALYLCASSPIDSSTDTQYFGPGTRLTVL.

CDR3 DNA sequence: TGCGCCAGCAGCGTACCCGGCACTGAAGCTTTCTTT. Translating it yields CASSVPGTEAFF. This chain links TRBV4-1 with TRBJ1-1; D not resolved. CDR1 MGHRA and CDR2 YSYEKL come from the germline V gene. The CDR3 is made up of 12 amino acids. V was pared by 5 bases and J by 4 bases, with 8 bases between.

The chain uses TRBV7-2 and TRBJ1-2; no firm D call. V lost 6 bases to trimming and J lost 4 bases, with 18 bases between them. The CDR3 runs 15 residues. In germline, CDR1 is SGHTA, CDR2 FQGNSA. CDR3 loop: CASSSDTGKRYGYTF. The CDR3 DNA follows: TGTGCCAGCAGTTCAGATACCGGGAAGCGCTATGGCTACACCTTC.

This clone was counted once. The J gene is TRBJ2-7, the V gene TRBV5-1; TRBD1 aligns across 8 bases. Germline CDR1 is SGHRS and CDR2 is YFSETQ. The CDR3 is 14 amino acids. J lost 5 bases, V lost 0 bases, and 4 bases had no gene match. The CDR3: CASSLGTGSDEQYF. DNA of the CDR3: TGCGCCAGCAGCTTGGGGACAGGGTCTGACGAGCAGTACTTC. Complete variable domain (other parts from reference TRBV5-1 and TRBJ2-7): KAGVTQTPRYLIKTRGQQVTLSCSPISGHRSVSWYQQTPGQGLQFLFEYFSETQRNKGNFPGRFSGRQFSNSRSEMNVSTLELGDSALYLCASSLGTGSDEQYFGPGTRLTVT.

The V gene is TRBV29-1, the J gene TRBJ1-4; no firm D call. The CDR3 sequence is 10 residues long. Germline values: CDR1 SQVTM, CDR2 ANQGSEA. Trimming stripped 4 bases from V and 7 bases from J, with 4 bases between. The CDR3 DNA follows: TGCAGCGTTGGCGGTGAAAAACTGTTTTTT. It specifies CSVGGEKLFF.

The chain employs TRBV5-4 and TRBJ2-5; D may be TRBD2 (6 bases). Trimming stripped 6 bases from V and 2 bases from J, with 11 bases between. This CDR3 comprises 13 residues. CDR1 and CDR2 (germline): SGHNT, YYREEE (reference sequence). This chain's CDR3 is CASKEGAQETQYF. The CDR3 region has the DNA TGTGCCAGCAAGGAGGGAGCTCAAGAGACCCAGTACTTC.

This clone was counted only a few times. The chain employs TRBV7-9 and TRBJ2-5, with unresolved D. Trimming removed 4 bases at V and 2 bases at J, with 11 bases between. Per germline, CDR1 SEHNR and CDR2 FQNEAQ (reference sequence). The CDR3 is 14 amino acids. The CDR3 loop reads CASSYMKAQETQYF. The CDR3 bases are TGTGCCAGCAGCTATATGAAAGCACAAGAGACCCAGTACTTC. Complete variable domain (other parts from reference TRBV7-9 and TRBJ2-5): DTGVSQNPRHKITKRGQNVTFRCDPISEHNRLYWYRQTLGQGPEFLTYFQNEAQLEKSRLLSDRFSAERPKGSFSTLEIQRTEQGDSAMYLCASSYMKAQETQYFGPGTRLLVL.